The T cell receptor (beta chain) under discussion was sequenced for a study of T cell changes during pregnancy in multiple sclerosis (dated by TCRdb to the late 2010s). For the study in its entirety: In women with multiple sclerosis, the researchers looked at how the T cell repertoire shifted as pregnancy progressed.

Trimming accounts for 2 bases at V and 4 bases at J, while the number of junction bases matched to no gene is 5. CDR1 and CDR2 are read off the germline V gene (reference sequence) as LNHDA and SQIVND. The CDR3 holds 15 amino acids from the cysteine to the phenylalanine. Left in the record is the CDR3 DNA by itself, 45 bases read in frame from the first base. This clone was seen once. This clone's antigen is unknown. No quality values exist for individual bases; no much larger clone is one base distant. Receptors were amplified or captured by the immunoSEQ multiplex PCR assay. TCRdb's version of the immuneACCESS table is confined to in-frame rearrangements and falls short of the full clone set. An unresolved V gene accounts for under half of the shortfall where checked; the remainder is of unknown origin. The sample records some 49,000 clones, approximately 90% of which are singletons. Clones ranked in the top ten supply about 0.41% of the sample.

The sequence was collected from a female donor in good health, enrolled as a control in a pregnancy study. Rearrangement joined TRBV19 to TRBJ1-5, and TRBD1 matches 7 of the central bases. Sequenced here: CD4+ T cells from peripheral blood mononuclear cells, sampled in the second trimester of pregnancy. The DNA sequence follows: TGTGCCAGTAGTATAAAGGACAGGCCTAATCAGCCCCAGCATTTT. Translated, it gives CASSIKDRPNQPQHF.